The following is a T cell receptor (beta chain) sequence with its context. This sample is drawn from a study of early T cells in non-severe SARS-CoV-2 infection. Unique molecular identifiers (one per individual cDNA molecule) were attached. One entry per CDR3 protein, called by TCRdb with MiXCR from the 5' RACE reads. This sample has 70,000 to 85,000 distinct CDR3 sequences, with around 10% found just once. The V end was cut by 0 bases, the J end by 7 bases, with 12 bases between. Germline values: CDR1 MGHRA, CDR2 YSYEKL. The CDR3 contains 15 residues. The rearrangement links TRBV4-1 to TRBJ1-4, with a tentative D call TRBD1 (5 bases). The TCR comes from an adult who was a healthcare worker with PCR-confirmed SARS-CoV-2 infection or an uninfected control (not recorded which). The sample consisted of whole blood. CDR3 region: CASSQDTGGSEKLFF. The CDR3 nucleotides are TGCGCCAGCAGCCAAGATACCGGGGGGAGTGAAAAACTGTTTTTT.